This T cell receptor (beta chain) comes out of a study of identical twins. MiXCR, run by TCRdb on the 5' RACE reads, gives a single entry per CDR3 protein. The table includes around 480,000 distinct CDR3 sequences, approximately 14% detected once. Regarding this clonotype: Antigen: not known.

Points from the study as a whole: Memory repertoires showed no such pattern, whereas abundant cord blood beta clonotypes carried fewer insertions.

In germline, CDR1 is DFQATT, CDR2 SNEGSKA (reference sequence). Trimming stripped 1 base from V and 2 bases from J, with 12 bases between. The CDR3 has 14 residues. The sample was also linked to a second study, of yellow fever vaccine responses in identical twins.

Sample: CD4+ T cells sorted from blood. This receptor was obtained from a woman aged 18-30 years in good health. This rearrangement joins TRBV20-1 to TRBJ2-7, with D perhaps given as TRBD1 or TRBD2 (5 bases each). CDR3 protein: CSARGDGMTYEQYF. In DNA form, the CDR3 reads TGCAGTGCTAGAGGGGACGGGATGACCTACGAGCAGTACTTC.